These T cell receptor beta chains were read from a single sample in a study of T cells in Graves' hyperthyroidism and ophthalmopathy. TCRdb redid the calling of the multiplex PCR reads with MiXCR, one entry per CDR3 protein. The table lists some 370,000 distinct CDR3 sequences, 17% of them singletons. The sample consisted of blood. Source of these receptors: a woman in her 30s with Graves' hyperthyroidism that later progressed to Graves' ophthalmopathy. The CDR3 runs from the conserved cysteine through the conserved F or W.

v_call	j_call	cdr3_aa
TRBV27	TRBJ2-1	CASSSVGRTADEQFF
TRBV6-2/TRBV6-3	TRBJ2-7	CASSTSGGRSEQYF
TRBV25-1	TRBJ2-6	CASSDGTSSGANVLTF
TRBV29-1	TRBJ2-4	CSVRQLAKNIQYF
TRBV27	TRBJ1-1	CASSFRGLYTEAFF
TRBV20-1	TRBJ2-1	CSARDPTSGRAFDEQFF
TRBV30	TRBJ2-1	CAWAGRGQNEQFF
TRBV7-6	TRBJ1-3	CASSTRGGPNTIYF
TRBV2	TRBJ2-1	CASSPGSPNYNEQFF
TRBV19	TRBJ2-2	CASKRGGAPGELFF
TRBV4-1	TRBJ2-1	CASSQLIRTRTGGEQFF
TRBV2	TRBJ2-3	CASSEMVRGSTDTQYF
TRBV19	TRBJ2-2	CASSPGSFGELFF
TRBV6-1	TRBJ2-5	CASSEHREVNF
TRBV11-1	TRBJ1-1	CASSLSNAGGLGEAFF
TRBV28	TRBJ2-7	CASSSTPLYEQYF
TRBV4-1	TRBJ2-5	CASSQDSLAGGRETQYF
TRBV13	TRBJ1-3	CASTEGAGNTIYF
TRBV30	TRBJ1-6	CAWSVTQRRGLSPLHF
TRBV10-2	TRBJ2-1	CASAWGRRGNEQFF
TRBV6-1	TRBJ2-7	CASNNHRSSYEQYF
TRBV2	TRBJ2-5	CASNLRESQYF
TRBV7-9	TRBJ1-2	CASSLGFRQKTNYGYTF
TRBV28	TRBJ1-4	CASSRDPGANEKLFF
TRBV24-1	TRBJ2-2	CATSDSGTSGKGRGGTGELFF
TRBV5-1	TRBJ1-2	CASSSYSLQGRSYGYTF
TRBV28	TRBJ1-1	CASSLYLTGVNTEAFF
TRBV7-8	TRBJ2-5	CASSLALTSGGHSQETQYF
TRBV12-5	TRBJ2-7	CASGLGGGEQYF
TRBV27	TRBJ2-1	CASSLDAYNEQFF
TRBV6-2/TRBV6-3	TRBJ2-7	CASSYSRAIPAYEQYF